One and the same sample provided the 13 T cell receptor beta chains below, sequenced in a study of shared clonotypes between healthy human individuals. Only in-frame clones appear in the TCRdb table, and some are missing; sequencing was by immunoSEQ multiplex PCR. The top ten clones hold 0.39% of a sample with 2 million to 2.5 million clones, 85% to 95% of them seen once. The material sequenced was naive CD4+ T cells from PBMCs. This sample's subset: CD45RA+ positively selected. The receptors were gathered from a man younger than 35 in good health. Some clones in this sample may be carry-over from other donors' samples.

This CDR3 reads CASSGRQGPYEQYF. In nucleotides, the CDR3 is TGTGCCAGCAGTGGCAGACAGGGCCCCTACGAGCAGTACTTC. This chain uses TRBV6-1 with TRBJ2-7; TRBD1 matches 7 bases. Trimming took 4 bases from V and 2 from J; bases not matched to a gene: 5. CDR1 is MNHNS, CDR2 SASEGT, per germline. CDR3 length: 14 residues.

This chain connects TRBV11-3 to TRBJ2-3; D gene ambiguous. CDR3 size: 13 residues. Germline V CDR1 and CDR2: SGHNT, YENEEA. The V gene lost 2 bases and the J gene lost 2 bases, with 5 bases spanning the gap. The CDR3 DNA sequence: TGTGCCAGCAGCTTATTGGACACAGATACGCAGTATTTT. This translates into CASSLLDTDTQYF.

This rearrangement joins TRBV11-2 to TRBJ2-7, with D uncertain. The V gene's germline CDR1 is SGHAT and CDR2 FQNNGV. Trimming shortened V by 4 bases and J by 3 bases, and 13 bases separated the two germline ends. The CDR3 is 14 amino acids. CDR3 loop: CASSSVVRSYEQYF. CDR3 in DNA: TGTGCCAGCAGCTCCGTTGTACGGAGCTACGAGCAGTACTTC.

The V and J genes are TRBV5-6 and TRBJ1-2; TRBD1 might be the D (6 bases). Trimming stripped 3 bases from V and 8 bases from J, with 20 bases between. Germline V gives CDR1 SGHDT, CDR2 YYEEEE. CDR3 length equals 15 residues. CDR3 sequence (DNA): TGTGCCAGCAGCTGGGAGGACAGACGCTCCGGGGGCTACACCTTC. It is translated as CASSWEDRRSGGYTF.

The J gene is TRBJ2-5, the V gene TRBV18; D is ambiguous. The CDR3 is made up of 14 amino acids. V was shortened by 3 bases and J by 7 bases, with 15 bases between the two germline ends. Germline V gene data show CDR1 as KGHSH and CDR2 as LQKENI. The CDR3 sequence is CASSPGGIWGTQYF. The CDR3 DNA reads as TGTGCCAGCTCACCTGGCGGTATTTGGGGGACCCAGTACTTC.

The chain's CDR3 is CSVGLAEVSTDTQYF. CDR3 in DNA: TGCAGCGTTGGACTAGCGGAGGTTAGCACAGATACGCAGTATTTT. This chain links TRBV29-1 with TRBJ2-3; the match to TRBD2 covers 9 bases. The CDR3 runs 15 residues. The V gene's germline CDR1 is SQVTM and CDR2 ANQGSEA. The V segment lost 4 bases and the J segment 0 bases; nucleotides outside the gene matches: 5.

The rearrangement uses TRBV28 and TRBJ2-3, with 15 bases fitting TRBD2. The germline gives CDR1 MDHEN, CDR2 SYDVKM. This CDR3 is 15 amino acids long. V lost 6 bases to trimming and J lost 8 bases; unmatched junction nucleotides: 6. The CDR3 is CASSQGLAGGRTQYF. As DNA, the CDR3 is TGTGCCAGCAGCCAGGGACTAGCGGGAGGACGTACGCAGTATTTT.

The rearrangement joins TRBV5-4 to TRBJ2-2; 16 bases fit TRBD2. This CDR3 spans 18 amino acids. Germline V gives CDR1 SGHNT, CDR2 YYREEE (reference sequence). With V trimmed by 3 bases and J by 7 bases, 9 bases remained unmatched. CDR3 sequence: CASSSGLAGGPSSGELFF. The CDR3 region has the DNA TGTGCCAGCAGCTCGGGACTAGCGGGAGGGCCAAGTAGCGGGGAGCTGTTTTTT.

The V call is TRBV29-1, the J call TRBJ2-1; 9 bases are shared with TRBD2. Germline assignment: CDR1 SQVTM and CDR2 ANQGSEA. This CDR3 is built from 15 residues. V was clipped by 3 bases and J by 3 bases; unmatched bases: 6. In DNA form, the CDR3 reads TGCAGCGTTGATCGGTCTAGCGGGATCTACAATGAGCAGTTCTTC. The encoded protein is CSVDRSSGIYNEQFF.

The genes are TRBV19 and TRBJ2-6; perhaps TRBD1 as D (5 bases). Trimming left V 3 bases short and J 2 bases short, with 14 bases between. Germline lookup yields CDR1 LNHDA and CDR2 SQIVND (reference sequence). This CDR3 is 17 amino acids long. The CDR3, as DNA: TGTGCCAGTAGTATGCAGGGCCGATCAGCTGGGGCCAACGTCCTGACTTTC. It encodes CASSMQGRSAGANVLTF.

This chain uses TRBV11-2 with TRBJ1-5; 8 bases fit TRBD1. CDR1 and CDR2 (germline): SGHAT, FQNNGV. Trimming took 4 bases from V and 6 from J; bases not matched to a gene: 11. The CDR3 has 16 residues. The CDR3 DNA is TGTGCCAGCAGCTCCTACGCAGGGGGCCCGAGTCAGCCCCAGCATTTT. This codes for CASSSYAGGPSQPQHF.

Points on this clone: Other DNA sequences of this sample code for an identical CDR3. The CDR3 nucleotides read TGCAGTGCAACCAGGGGGGAGACCCAGTACTTC. The encoded protein is CSATRGETQYF. The rearrangement joins TRBV20-1 to TRBJ2-5, with 7 bases matching TRBD1. The CDR3 is 11 residues long. V shed 6 bases and J 5 bases; nucleotides not matched to a gene: 3. CDR1 DFQATT and CDR2 SNEGSKA come from the germline V gene (reference sequence).

The chain joins TRBV5-4 to TRBJ2-3, with 9 bases fitting TRBD2. Losses at the gene ends were 5 bases for V and 6 bases for J; bases not matched to a gene: 13. Germline CDR1 and CDR2: SGHNT and YYREEE (reference sequence). This CDR3 has 16 amino acids. The CDR3, as DNA: TGTGCCAGCAGTGTGTTGCTAGCGGGGCCCAAGGATACGCAGTATTTT. Translating it yields CASSVLLAGPKDTQYF.